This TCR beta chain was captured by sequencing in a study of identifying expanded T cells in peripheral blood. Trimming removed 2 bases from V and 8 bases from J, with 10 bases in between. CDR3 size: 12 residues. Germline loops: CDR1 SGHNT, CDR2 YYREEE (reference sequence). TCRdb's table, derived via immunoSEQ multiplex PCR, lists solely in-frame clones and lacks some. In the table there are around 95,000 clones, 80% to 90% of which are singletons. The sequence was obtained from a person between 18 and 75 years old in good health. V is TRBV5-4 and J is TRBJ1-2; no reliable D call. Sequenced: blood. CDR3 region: CASSFSPAGYTF. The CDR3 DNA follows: TGTGCCAGCAGCTTTTCTCCGGCGGGCTACACCTTC.